This record covers a single T cell receptor beta chain. This sample stems from a study of Ad26.COV2.S vaccination and SARS-CoV-2 variants. TCRdb's table, derived via immunoSEQ multiplex PCR, lists solely in-frame clones and lacks some. Of 500,000 or so clones listed, 87% were seen once; the top ten hold roughly 12%. Treatment denoted: around 19 received Ad26.COV2.S at low or high dose, single or two shots; 5 received placebo; per-sample allocation not given. The investigators took samples on day 63 after the first vaccine or placebo injection. The sequence was collected from a person aged 18-65 years who received the Ad26.COV2.S COVID-19 vaccine or a placebo. Specimen: peripheral blood, collected in a trial of Ad26.COV2.S vaccine versus placebo.

The CDR3 is CASSPSRPTGYEQYF. The CDR3 DNA reads as TGTGCCAGCAGCCCGTCACGCCCGACAGGCTACGAGCAGTACTTC. V is TRBV3-1 (or the pseudogene TRBV3-2) and J is TRBJ2-7; tentatively, D is TRBD1 (6 bases). Deletions cut 4 bases from V and 3 bases from J, with 16 bases between. The CDR3 covers 15 residues. Germline lookup yields CDR1 LGHDT and CDR2 YNNKEL (reference sequence).